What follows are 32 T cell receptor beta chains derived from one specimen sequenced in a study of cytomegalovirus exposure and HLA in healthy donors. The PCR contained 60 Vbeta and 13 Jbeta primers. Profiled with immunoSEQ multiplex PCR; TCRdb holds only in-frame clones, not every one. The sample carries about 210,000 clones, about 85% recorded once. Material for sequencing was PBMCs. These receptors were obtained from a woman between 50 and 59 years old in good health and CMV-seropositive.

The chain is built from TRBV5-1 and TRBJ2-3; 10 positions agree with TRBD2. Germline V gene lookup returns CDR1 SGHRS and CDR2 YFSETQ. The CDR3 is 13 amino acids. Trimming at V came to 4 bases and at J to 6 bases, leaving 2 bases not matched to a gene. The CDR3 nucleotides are TGCGCCAGCAGCCTGGGACTAGCGGATACGCAGTATTTT. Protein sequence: CASSLGLADTQYF. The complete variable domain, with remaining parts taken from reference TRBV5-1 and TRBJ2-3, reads KAGVTQTPRYLIKTRGQQVTLSCSPISGHRSVSWYQQTPGQGLQFLFEYFSETQRNKGNFPGRFSGRQFSNSRSEMNVSTLELGDSALYLCASSLGLADTQYFGPGTRLTVL.

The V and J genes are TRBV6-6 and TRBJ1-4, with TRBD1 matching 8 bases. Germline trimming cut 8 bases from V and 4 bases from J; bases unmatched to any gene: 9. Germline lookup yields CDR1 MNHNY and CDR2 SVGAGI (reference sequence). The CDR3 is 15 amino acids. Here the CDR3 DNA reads TGTGCCAGCCTTTATCAGGGGGCGGTTAATGAAAAACTGTTTTTT. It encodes CASLYQGAVNEKLFF.

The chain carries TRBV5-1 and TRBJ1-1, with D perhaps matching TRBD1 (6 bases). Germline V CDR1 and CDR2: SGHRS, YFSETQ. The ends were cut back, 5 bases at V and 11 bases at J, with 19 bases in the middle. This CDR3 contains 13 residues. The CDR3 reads CASSLRGGLMAFF. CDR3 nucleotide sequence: TGCGCCAGCAGTTTGAGGGGGGGGTTAATGGCTTTCTTT.

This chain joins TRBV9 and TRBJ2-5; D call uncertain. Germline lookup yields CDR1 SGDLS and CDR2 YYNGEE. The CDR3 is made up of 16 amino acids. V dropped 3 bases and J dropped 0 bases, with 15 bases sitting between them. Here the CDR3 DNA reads TGTGCCAGCAGCGCCACCTTTGGAGACTACCAAGAGACCCAGTACTTC. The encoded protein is CASSATFGDYQETQYF.

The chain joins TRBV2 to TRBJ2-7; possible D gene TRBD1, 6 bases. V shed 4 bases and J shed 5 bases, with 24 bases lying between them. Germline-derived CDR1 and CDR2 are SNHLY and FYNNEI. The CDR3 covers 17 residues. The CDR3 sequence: CASSGARVGHHPHEQYF. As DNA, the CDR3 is TGTGCCAGCAGTGGAGCCCGGGTGGGACACCATCCCCACGAGCAGTACTTC.

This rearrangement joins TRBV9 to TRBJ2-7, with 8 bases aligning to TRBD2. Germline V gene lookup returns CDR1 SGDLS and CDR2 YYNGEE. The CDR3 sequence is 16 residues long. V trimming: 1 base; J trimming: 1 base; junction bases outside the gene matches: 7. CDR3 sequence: CASSVSAGAASYEQYF. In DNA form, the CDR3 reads TGTGCCAGCAGCGTATCAGCGGGGGCGGCTTCCTACGAGCAGTACTTC.

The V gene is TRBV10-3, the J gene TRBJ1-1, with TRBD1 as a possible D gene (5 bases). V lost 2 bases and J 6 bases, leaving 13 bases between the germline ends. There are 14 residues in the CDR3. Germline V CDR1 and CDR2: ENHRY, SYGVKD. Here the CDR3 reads CAISEPGGEPEAFF. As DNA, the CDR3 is TGTGCCATCAGTGAGCCGGGAGGGGAACCTGAAGCTTTCTTT.

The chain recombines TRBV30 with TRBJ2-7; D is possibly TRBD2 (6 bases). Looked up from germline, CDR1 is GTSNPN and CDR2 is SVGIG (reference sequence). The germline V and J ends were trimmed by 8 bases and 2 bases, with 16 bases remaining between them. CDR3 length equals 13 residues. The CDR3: CARRRGMAYEQYF. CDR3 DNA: TGTGCCCGGCGACGGGGGATGGCCTACGAGCAGTACTTC.

CDR3 DNA sequence: TGTGCCAGCAGTTCTCTCGGCGGGGTTAACACCGGGGAGCTGTTTTTT. Residues: CASSSLGGVNTGELFF. The V and J genes are TRBV28 and TRBJ2-2; D is perhaps TRBD2 (6 bases). Germline V gene data show CDR1 as MDHEN and CDR2 as SYDVKM. The CDR3 has 16 amino acids. Trimming shortened V by 4 bases and J by 2 bases, and 14 bases separated the two germline ends.

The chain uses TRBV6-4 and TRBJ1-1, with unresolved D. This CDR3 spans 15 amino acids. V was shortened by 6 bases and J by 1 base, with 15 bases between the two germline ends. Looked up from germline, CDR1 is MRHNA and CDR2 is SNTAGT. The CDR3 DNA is TGTGCCAGCAGCGCCGAGGCCACAAAGAACACTGAAGCTTTCTTT. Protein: CASSAEATKNTEAFF.

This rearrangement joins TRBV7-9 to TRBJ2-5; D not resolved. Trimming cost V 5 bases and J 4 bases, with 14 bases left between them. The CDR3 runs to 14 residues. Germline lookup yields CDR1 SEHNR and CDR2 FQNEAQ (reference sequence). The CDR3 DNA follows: TGTGCCAGCAGCAGCCTAACCCGCGGAGAGACCCAGTACTTC. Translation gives CASSSLTRGETQYF.

CDR3 nucleotide sequence: TGTGCCATCAGTGAGTCGATGAGTAATAGCAATCAGCCCCAGCATTTT. Protein product: CAISESMSNSNQPQHF. The chain joins TRBV10-3 to TRBJ1-5, with D unresolved. The CDR3 has 16 amino acids. Per the germline V gene, CDR1 is ENHRY and CDR2 is SYGVKD. V was trimmed by 0 bases and J by 0 bases, leaving 9 bases between them.

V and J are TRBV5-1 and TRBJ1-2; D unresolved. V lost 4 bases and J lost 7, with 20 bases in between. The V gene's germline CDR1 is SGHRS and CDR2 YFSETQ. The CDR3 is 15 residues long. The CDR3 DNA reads TGCGCCAGCAGCGCGAGGGTCGGGCAGGAGGGTGGCTACACCTTC. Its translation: CASSARVGQEGGYTF.

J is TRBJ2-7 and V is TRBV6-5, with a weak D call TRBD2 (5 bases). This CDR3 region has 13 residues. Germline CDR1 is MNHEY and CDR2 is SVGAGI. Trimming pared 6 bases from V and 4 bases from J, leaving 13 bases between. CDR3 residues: CASRPGGKYEQYF. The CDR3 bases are TGTGCCAGCAGGCCCGGAGGAAAATACGAGCAGTACTTC.

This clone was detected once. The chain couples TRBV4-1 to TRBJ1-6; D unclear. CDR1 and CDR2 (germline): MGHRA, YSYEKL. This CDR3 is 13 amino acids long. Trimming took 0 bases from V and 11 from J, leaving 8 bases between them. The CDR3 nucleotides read TGCGCCAGCAGCCAAGATCGGGGAGCACCCCTCCACTTT. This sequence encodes CASSQDRGAPLHF.

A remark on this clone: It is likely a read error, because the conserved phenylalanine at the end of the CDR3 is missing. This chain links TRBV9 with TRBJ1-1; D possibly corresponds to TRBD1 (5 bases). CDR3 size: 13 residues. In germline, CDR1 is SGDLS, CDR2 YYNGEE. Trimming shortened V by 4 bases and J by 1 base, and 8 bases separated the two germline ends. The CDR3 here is CASSTTANTEAFS. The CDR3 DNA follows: TGTGCCAGCAGCACGACAGCGAACACTGAAGCTTTCTCT.

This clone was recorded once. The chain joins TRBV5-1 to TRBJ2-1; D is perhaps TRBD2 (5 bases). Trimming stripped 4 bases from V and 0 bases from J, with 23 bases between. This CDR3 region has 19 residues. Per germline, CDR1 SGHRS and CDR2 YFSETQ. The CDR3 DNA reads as TGCGCCAGCAGCCCAGTCCCTCCTAGCCGACTCCGCTCCTACAATGAGCAGTTCTTC. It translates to CASSPVPPSRLRSYNEQFF.

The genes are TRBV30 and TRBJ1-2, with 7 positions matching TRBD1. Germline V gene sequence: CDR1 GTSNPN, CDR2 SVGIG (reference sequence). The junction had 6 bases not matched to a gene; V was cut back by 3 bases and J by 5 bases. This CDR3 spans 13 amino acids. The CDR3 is CAWRGRGTYGYTF. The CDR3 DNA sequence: TGTGCCTGGAGGGGCAGGGGGACTTATGGCTACACCTTC. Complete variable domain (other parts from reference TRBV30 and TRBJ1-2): SQTIHQWPATLVQPVGSPLSLECTVEGTSNPNLYWYRQAAGRGLQLLFYSVGIGQISSEVPQNLSASRPQDRQFILSSKKLLLSDSGFYLCAWRGRGTYGYTFGSGTRLTVV.

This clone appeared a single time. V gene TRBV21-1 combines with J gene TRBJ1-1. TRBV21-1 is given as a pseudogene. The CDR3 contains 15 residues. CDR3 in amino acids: CASSIQLTKVIEAFF. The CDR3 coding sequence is TGTGCCAGCAGCATACAATTGACTAAGGTTATTGAAGCTTTCTTT.

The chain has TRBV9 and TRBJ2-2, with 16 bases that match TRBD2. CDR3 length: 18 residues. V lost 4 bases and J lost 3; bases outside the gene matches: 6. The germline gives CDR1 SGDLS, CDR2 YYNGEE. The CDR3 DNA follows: TGTGCCAGCAGCCCCGGGACTAGCGGGGGGGCCTACACCGGGGAGCTGTTTTTT. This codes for CASSPGTSGGAYTGELFF.

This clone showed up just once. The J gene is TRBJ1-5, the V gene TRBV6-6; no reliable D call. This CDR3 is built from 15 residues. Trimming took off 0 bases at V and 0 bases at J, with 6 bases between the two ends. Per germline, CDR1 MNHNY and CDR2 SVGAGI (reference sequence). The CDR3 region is CASSYSVNSNQPQHF. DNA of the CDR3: TGTGCCAGCAGTTACTCCGTTAATAGCAATCAGCCCCAGCATTTT.

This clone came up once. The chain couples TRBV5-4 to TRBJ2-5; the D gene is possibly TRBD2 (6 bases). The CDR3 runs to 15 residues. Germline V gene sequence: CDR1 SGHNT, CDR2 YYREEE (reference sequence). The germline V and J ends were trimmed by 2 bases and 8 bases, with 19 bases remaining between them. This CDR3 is CASSFDRTTTGTQYF. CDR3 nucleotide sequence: TGTGCCAGCAGCTTTGACCGGACTACCACCGGAACCCAGTACTTC.

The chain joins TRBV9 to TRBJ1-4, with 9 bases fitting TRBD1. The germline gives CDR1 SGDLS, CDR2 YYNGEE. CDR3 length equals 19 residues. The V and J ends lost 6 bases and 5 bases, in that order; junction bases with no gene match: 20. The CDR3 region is CASNAPPGQGIPHNEKLFF. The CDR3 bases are TGTGCCAGCAATGCGCCACCGGGACAGGGCATACCCCACAATGAAAAACTGTTTTTT.

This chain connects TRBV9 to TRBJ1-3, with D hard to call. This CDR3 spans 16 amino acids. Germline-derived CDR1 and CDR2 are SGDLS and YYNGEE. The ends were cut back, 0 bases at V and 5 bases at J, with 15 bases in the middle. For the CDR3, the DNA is TGTGCCAGCAGCGTAGTTCTAAGGAACAGCAGAAACACCATATATTTT. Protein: CASSVVLRNSRNTIYF.

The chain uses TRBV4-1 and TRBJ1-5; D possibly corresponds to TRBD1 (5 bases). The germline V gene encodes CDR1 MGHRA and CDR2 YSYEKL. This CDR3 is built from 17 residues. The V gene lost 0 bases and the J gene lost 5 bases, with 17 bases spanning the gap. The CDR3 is CASSQDGRELGDQPQHF. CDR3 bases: TGCGCCAGCAGCCAAGATGGTCGAGAGTTAGGGGATCAGCCCCAGCATTTT.

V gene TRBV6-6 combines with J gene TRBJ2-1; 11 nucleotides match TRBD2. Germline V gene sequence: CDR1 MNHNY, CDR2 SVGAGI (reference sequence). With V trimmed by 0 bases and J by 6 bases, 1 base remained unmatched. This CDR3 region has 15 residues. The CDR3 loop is CASSYSSGGANEQFF. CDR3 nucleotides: TGTGCCAGCAGTTACTCTAGCGGGGGGGCCAATGAGCAGTTCTTC.

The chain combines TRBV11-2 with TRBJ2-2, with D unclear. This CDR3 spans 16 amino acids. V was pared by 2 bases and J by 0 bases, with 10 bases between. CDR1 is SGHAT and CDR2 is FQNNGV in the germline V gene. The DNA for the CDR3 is TGTGCCAGCAGCTTAACTTTGGGCGCGAACACCGGGGAGCTGTTTTTT. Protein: CASSLTLGANTGELFF.

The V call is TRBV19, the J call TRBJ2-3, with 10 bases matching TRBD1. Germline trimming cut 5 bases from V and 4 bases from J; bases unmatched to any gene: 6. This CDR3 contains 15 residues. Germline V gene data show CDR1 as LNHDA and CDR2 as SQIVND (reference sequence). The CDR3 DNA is TGTGCCAGTAGTCCAGGGACAGGGGACTCAGATACGCAGTATTTT. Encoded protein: CASSPGTGDSDTQYF.

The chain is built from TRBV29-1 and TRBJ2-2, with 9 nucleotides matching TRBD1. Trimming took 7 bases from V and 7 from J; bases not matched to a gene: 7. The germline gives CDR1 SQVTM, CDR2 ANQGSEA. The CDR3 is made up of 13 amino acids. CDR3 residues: CSARDRAVGELFF. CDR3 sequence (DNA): TGCAGCGCCCGGGACAGGGCAGTCGGGGAGCTGTTTTTT.

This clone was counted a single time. The CDR3 nucleotides are TGTGCCAGCAGAAATAGGAGGCGGGACAGCTATAGCAATCAGCCCCAGCATTTT. Its translation: CASRNRRRDSYSNQPQHF. The chain recombines TRBV28 with TRBJ1-5, with 7 bases aligning to TRBD1. Trimming removed 6 bases from V and 0 bases from J; junction bases left unmatched: 14. Germline loops: CDR1 MDHEN, CDR2 SYDVKM. The CDR3 totals 18 residues.

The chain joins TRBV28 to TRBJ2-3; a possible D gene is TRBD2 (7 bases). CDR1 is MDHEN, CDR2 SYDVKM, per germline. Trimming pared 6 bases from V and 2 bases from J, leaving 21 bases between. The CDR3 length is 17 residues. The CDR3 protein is CASSSPYGRGATDTQYF. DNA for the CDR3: TGTGCCAGCAGCTCGCCTTACGGACGGGGGGCCACAGATACGCAGTATTTT.

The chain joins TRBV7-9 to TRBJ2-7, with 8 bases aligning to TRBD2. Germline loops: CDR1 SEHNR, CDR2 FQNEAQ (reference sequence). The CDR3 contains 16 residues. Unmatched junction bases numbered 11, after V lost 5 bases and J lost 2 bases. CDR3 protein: CASSPTSGASTYEQYF. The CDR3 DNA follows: TGTGCCAGCAGCCCCACTAGCGGAGCTTCCACCTACGAGCAGTACTTC.